This T cell receptor beta chain was captured by sequencing in a study of cytomegalovirus exposure and HLA in healthy donors. The study's findings and limits: V- and J-gene trimming of TCR beta was linked (in a later analysis) to a missense DCLRE1C variant.

Note on this clone: Its antigen is unidentified.

Each donor was nominally healthy when sampled (though unrecorded immune exposures were likely). Primers for the PCR totalled 60 Vbeta and 13 Jbeta. The method was immunoSEQ multiplex PCR; TCRdb's version includes in-frame clones alone and lacks a portion of them. Of tens of thousands of clones in the sample, 78% are singletons; the top ten hold less than 9.5%. The receptor was isolated from a woman between 35 and 50 years old in good health and CMV-seropositive. The sequencing sample was made of PBMCs.

The CDR3 loop is CAGAWQYNSPLHF. As DNA, the CDR3 is TGCGCCGGGGCTTGGCAGTATAATTCACCCCTCCACTTT. The chain carries TRBV5-1 and TRBJ1-6, with TRBD1 as a possible D gene (5 bases). The germline gives CDR1 SGHRS, CDR2 YFSETQ. CDR3 length equals 13 residues. V lost 10 bases, J lost 4 bases, and 12 bases lay in between.